This TCR beta chain was identified in a study of graft-versus-host responses after intestinal transplantation. Study in general: Every transplant recipient was induced with anti-thymocyte globulin, then maintained on tacrolimus and steroids for 2 to 3 years.

Assay used: immunoSEQ multiplex PCR; TCRdb lists only in-frame clones, some missing. This table has about 39,000 clones, 80% to 95% appearing once. The CDR3 loop spans 18 amino acids. Germline CDR1 KGHSH, CDR2 LQKENI. Trimming cost V 4 bases and J 8 bases; bases outside gene matches: 15. The source of this sequence is a human patient who received an intestinal transplant, so some T cells may come from the graft donor. Sequences were derived from PBMCs, sampled 734 days after intestinal transplantation. V and J are TRBV18 and TRBJ2-1; 12 positions match TRBD2. CDR3: CASSQRGPTSGSDHEQFF. Here the CDR3 DNA reads TGTGCCAGCTCACAGAGGGGGCCGACTAGCGGGAGCGACCATGAGCAGTTCTTC.